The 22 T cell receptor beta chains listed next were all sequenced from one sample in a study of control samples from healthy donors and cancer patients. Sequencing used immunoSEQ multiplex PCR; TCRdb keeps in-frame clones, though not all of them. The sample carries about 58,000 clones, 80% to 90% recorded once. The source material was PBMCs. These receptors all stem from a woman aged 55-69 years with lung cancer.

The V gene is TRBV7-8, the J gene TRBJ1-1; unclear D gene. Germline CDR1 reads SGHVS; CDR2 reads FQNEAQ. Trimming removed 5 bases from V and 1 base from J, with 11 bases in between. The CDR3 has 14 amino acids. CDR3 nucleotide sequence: TGTGCCAGCAGCCTCGAAGGACGGAACACTGAAGCTTTCTTT. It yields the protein CASSLEGRNTEAFF. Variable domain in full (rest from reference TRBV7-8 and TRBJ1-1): GAGVSQSPRYKVAKRGQDVALRCDPISGHVSLFWYQQALGQGPEFLTYFQNEAQLDKSGLPSDRFFAERPEGSVSTLKIQRTQQEDSAVYLCASSLEGRNTEAFFGQGTRLTVV.

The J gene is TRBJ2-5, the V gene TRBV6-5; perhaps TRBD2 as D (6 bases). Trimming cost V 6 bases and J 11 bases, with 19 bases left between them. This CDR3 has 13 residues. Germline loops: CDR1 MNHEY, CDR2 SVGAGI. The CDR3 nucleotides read TGTGCCAGCAGCGGGGCTAGCGACCGTTTGCAGTACTTC. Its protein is CASSGASDRLQYF.

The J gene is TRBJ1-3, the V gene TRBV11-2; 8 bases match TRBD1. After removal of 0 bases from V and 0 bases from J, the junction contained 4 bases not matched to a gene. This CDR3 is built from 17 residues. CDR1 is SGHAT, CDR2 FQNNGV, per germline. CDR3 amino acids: CASSLDGTGYSGNTIYF. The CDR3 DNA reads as TGTGCCAGCAGCTTAGACGGGACAGGATACTCTGGAAACACCATATATTTT.

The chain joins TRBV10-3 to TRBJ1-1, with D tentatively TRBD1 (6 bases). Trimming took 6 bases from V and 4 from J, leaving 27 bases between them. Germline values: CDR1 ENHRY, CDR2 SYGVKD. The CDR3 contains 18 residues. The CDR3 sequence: CAISGGQLTGSVTTEAFF. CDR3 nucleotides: TGTGCCATCAGCGGCGGACAGTTAACAGGGTCGGTTACCACTGAAGCTTTCTTT.

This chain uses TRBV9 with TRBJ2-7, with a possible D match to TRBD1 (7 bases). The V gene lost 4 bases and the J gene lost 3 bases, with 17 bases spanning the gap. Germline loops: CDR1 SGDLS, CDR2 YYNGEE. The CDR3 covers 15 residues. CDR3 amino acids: CASSPGGPLRYEQYF. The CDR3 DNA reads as TGTGCCAGCAGCCCAGGGGGGCCTCTACGCTACGAGCAGTACTTC. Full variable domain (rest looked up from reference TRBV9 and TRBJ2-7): DSGVTQTPKHLITATGQRVTLRCSPRSGDLSVYWYQQSLDQGLQFLIQYYNGEERAKGNILERFSAQQFPDLHSELNLSSLELGDSALYFCASSPGGPLRYEQYFGPGTRLTVT.

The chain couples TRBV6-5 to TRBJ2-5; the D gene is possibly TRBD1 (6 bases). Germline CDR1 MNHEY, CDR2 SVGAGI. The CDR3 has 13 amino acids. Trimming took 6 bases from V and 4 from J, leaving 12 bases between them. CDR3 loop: CASRPTGLETQYF. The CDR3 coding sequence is TGTGCCAGCAGGCCAACAGGGCTAGAGACCCAGTACTTC.

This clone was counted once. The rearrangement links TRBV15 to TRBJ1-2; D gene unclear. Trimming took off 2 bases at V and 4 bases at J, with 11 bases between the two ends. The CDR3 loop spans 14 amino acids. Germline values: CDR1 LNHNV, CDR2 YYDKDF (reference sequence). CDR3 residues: CATSRLGGGYGYTF. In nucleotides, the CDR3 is TGTGCCACCAGCAGACTAGGAGGAGGCTATGGCTACACCTTC.

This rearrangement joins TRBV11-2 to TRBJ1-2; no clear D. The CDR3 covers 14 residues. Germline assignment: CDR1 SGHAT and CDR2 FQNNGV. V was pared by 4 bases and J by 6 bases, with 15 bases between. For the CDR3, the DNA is TGTGCCAGCAGCTCATACACCCCCCCCCATGGCTACACCTTC. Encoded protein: CASSSYTPPHGYTF.

The CDR3 protein is CASSLGSGATEAFF. The CDR3 DNA sequence: TGTGCCAGCAGCTTAGGATCCGGGGCGACTGAAGCTTTCTTT. This rearrangement joins TRBV11-2 to TRBJ1-1, with D tentatively TRBD1 (5 bases). Trimming cost V 1 base and J 5 bases, with 11 bases left between them. The length of the CDR3 is 14 residues. The germline gives CDR1 SGHAT, CDR2 FQNNGV.

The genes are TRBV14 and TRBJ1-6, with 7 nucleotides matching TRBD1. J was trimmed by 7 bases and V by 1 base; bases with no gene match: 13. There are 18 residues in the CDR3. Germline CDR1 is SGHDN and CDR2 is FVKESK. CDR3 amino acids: CASSQGRLRGRRNSPLHF. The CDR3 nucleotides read TGTGCCAGCAGCCAAGGTCGGCTAAGGGGGCGTCGCAATTCACCCCTCCACTTT. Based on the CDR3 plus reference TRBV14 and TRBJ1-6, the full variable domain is EAGVTQFPSHSVIEKGQTVTLRCDPISGHDNLYWYRRVMGKEIKFLLHFVKESKQDESGMPNNRFLAERTGGTYSTLKVQPAELEDSGVYFCASSQGRLRGRRNSPLHFGNGTRLTVT.

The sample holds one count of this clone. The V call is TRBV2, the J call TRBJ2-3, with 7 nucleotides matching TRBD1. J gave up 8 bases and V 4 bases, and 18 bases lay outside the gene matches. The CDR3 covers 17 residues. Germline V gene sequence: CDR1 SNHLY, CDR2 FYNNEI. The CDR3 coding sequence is TGTGCCAGCAGTGTAATCCGGGTCGGGACAGATCGGCCTACGCAGTATTTT. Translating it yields CASSVIRVGTDRPTQYF. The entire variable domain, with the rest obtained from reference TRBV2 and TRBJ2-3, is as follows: EPEVTQTPSHQVTQMGQEVILRCVPISNHLYFYWYRQILGQKVEFLVSFYNNEISEKSEIFDDQFSVERPDGSNFTLKIRSTKLEDSAMYFCASSVIRVGTDRPTQYFGPGTRLTVL.

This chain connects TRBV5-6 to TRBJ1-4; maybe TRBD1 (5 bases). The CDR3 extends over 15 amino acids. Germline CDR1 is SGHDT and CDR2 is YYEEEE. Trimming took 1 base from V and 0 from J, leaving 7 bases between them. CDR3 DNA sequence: TGTGCCAGCAGCTTGTGGACATCAACTAATGAAAAACTGTTTTTT. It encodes CASSLWTSTNEKLFF.

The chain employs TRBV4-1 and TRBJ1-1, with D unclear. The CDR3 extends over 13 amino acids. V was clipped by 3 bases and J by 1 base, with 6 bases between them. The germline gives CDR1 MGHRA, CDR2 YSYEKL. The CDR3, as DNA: TGCGCCAGCAGCCAGTGGGCGAACACTGAAGCTTTCTTT. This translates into CASSQWANTEAFF.

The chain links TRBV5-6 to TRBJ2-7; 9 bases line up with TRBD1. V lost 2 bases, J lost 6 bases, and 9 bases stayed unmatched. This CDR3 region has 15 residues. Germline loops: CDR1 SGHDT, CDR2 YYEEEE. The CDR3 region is CASSLTGTGLIEQYF. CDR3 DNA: TGTGCCAGCAGCTTAACCGGGACAGGGTTAATCGAGCAGTACTTC.

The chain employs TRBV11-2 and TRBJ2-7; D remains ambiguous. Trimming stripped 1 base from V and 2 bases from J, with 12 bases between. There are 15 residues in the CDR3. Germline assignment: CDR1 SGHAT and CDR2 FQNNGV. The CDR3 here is CASSLVLGPTYEQYF. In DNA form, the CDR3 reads TGTGCCAGCAGCTTAGTTCTGGGTCCCACCTACGAGCAGTACTTC.

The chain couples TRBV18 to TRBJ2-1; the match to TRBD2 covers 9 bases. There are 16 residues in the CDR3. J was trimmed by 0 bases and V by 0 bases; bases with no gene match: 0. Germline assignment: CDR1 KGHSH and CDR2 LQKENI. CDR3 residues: CASSPPLAGSYNEQFF. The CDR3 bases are TGTGCCAGCTCACCACCACTAGCGGGCTCCTACAATGAGCAGTTCTTC.

The CDR3 DNA sequence: TGTGCCAGCAGTCTAGGGGCATTTAGCAATCAGCCCCAGCATTTT. Its translation: CASSLGAFSNQPQHF. The V gene is TRBV2, the J gene TRBJ1-5; weak D call: TRBD1 (5 bases). The CDR3 length is 15 residues. Trimming took off 5 bases at V and 0 bases at J, with 11 bases between the two ends. From germline, CDR1 is SNHLY and CDR2 FYNNEI.

CDR3 in DNA: TGTGCCAGCCACCGGGACAACGGGTTGAACACTGAAGCTTTCTTT. Translated: CASHRDNGLNTEAFF. The chain is built from TRBV19 and TRBJ1-1; D is possibly TRBD1 (6 bases). Between the trimmed V and J ends, which lost 9 bases and 0 bases, there was a span of 17 bases. CDR3 size: 15 residues. The germline V gene encodes CDR1 LNHDA and CDR2 SQIVND (reference sequence).

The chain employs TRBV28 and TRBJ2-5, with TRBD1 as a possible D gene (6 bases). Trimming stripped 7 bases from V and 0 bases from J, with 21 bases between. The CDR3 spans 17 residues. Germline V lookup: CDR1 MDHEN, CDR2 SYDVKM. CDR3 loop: CASTTYRDTRYQETQYF. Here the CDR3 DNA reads TGTGCCAGCACCACGTACCGGGACACTAGGTACCAAGAGACCCAGTACTTC.

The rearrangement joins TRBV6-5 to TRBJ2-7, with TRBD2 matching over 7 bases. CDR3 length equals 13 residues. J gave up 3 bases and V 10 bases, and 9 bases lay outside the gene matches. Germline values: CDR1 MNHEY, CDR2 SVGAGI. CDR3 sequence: CATSKASGYEQYF. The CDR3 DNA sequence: TGTGCCACCTCCAAGGCTAGCGGCTACGAGCAGTACTTC.

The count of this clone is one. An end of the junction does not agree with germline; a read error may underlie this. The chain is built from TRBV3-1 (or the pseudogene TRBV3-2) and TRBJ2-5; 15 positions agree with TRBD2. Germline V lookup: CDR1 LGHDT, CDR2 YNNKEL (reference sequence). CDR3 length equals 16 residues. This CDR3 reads CASSHLGLAGGTPRDF. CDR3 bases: TGTGCCAGCAGCCACCTGGGACTAGCGGGGGGCACACCCCGAGACTTC.

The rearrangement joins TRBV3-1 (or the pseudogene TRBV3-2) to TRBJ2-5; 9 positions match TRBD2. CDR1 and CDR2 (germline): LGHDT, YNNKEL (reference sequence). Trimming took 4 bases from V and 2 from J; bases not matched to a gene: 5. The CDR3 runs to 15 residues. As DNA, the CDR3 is TGTGCCAGCAGCCTCCTGACTAGCGGACAAGAGACCCAGTACTTC. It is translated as CASSLLTSGQETQYF.